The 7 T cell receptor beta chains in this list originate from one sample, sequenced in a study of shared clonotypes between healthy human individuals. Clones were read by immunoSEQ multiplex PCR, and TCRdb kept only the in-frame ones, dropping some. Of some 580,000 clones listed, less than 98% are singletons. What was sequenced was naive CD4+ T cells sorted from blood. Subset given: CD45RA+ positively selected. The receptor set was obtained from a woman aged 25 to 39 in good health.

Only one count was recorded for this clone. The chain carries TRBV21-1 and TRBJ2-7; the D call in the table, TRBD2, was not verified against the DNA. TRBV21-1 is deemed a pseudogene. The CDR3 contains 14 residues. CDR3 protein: CASSRPGTSGKVRF. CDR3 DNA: TGTGCCAGCAGTAGACCCGGGACTAGCGGGAAAGTTCGGTTC.

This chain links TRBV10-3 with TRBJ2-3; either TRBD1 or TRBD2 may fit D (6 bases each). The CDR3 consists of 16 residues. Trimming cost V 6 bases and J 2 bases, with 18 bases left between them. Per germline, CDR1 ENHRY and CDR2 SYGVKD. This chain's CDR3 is CAISEPGGGNTDTQYF. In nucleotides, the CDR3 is TGTGCCATCAGCGAGCCCGGGGGCGGGAACACAGATACGCAGTATTTT.

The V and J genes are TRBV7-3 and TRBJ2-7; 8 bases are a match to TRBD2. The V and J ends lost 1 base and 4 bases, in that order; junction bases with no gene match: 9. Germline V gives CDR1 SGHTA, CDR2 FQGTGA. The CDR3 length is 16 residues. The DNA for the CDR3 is TGTGCCAGCAGCTTAAGAGCGGGACTAGGAGTATACGAGCAGTACTTC. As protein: CASSLRAGLGVYEQYF.

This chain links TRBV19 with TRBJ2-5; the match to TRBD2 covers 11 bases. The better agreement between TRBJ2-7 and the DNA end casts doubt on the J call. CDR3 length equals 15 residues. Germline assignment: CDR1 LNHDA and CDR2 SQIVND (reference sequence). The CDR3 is CASSVTGTSGYEQYF. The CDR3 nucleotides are TGTGCCAGTAGTGTGACCGGGACTAGCGGCTACGAGCAGTACTTC.

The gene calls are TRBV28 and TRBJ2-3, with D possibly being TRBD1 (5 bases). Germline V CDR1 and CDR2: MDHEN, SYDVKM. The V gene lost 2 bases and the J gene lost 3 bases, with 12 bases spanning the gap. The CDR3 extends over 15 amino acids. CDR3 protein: CASSLVQGTTDTQYF. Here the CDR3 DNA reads TGTGCCAGCAGTTTAGTTCAGGGAACGACAGATACGCAGTATTTT.

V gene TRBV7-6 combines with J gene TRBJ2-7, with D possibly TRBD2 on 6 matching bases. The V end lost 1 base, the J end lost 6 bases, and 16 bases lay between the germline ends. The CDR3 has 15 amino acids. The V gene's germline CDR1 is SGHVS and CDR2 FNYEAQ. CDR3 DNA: TGTGCCAGCAGCTTAGAGGCGGGGCCGAGGATCGAGCAGTACTTC. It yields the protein CASSLEAGPRIEQYF.

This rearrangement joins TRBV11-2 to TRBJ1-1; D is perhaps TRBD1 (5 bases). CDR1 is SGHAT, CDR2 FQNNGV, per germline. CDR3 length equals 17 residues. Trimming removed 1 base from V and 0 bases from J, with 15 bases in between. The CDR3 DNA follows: TGTGCCAGCAGCTTAGCCTTAAAGACAGATTTGAACACTGAAGCTTTCTTT. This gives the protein CASSLALKTDLNTEAFF.